This TCR beta chain was sequenced in a study of blood T cell repertoires in COVID-19. Across the study: COVID-19 samples collected from the United States, Italy and Spain covered acute and convalescent phases.

This clone was picked up one time. This CDR3 region has 14 residues. Germline-derived CDR1 and CDR2 are MNHNS and SASEGT. V was clipped by 2 bases and J by 7 bases; unmatched bases: 5. Per the original data handling: It was from reference gene primer amplification that nucleated cell counts were estimated. Sequencing was performed with immunoSEQ multiplex PCR; in TCRdb, only in-frame clones are kept and a portion is missing. The DNA was the basis for D and trimming; V, J and clone size are from that table. The table has roughly 95,000 clones, 75% to 95% seen once. The V gene is TRBV6-1, the J gene TRBJ1-2, with 9 bases that match TRBD1. The sample taken for sequencing was peripheral blood. This TCR derives from a woman aged 45 to 65 in a cohort sampled during active COVID-19. CDR3: CASSETGGVVGYTF. For the CDR3, the DNA is TGTGCCAGCAGTGAAACAGGGGGCGTCGTTGGCTACACCTTC.